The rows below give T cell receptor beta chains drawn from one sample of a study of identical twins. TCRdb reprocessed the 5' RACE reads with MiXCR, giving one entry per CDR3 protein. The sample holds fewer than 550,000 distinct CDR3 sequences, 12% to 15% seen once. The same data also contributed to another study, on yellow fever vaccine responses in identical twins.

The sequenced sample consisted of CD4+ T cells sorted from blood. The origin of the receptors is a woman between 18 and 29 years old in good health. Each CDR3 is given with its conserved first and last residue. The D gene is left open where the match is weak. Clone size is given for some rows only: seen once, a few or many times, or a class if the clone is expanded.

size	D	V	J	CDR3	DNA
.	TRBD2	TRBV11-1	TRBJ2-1	CASSPGIRTSGWYNEQFF	TGTGCCAGCAGCCCCGGTATCCGGACTAGCGGGTGGTACAATGAGCAGTTCTTC
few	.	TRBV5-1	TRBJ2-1	CASSLGAFSGPGEQFF	TGCGCCAGCAGCTTGGGGGCATTTAGCGGCCCCGGGGAGCAGTTCTTC
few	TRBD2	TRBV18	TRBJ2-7	CASSPSIGSSGGYEQYF	TGTGCCAGCTCACCGAGTATTGGCTCTAGCGGGGGTTACGAGCAGTACTTC
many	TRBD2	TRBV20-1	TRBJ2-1	CSARDIFAGGTYNEQFF	TGCAGTGCTAGAGATATTTTCGCGGGGGGGACCTACAATGAGCAGTTCTTC
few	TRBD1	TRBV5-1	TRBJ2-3	CASSPRTGGTSTDTQYF	TGCGCCAGCAGCCCACGGACAGGGGGGACTAGCACAGATACGCAGTATTTT
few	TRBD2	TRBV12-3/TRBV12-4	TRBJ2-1	CASSFAGLAGGLQRNEQFF	TGTGCCAGCAGTTTTGCGGGACTAGCGGGAGGGTTACAGAGGAATGAGCAGTTCTTC
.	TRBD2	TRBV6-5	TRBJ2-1	CASSYGGLAGVEQFF	TGTGCCAGCAGTTACGGAGGTCTAGCGGGGGTGGAGCAGTTCTTC
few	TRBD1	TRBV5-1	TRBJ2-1	CASSLYDRGNEQFF	TGCGCCAGCAGCTTGTACGACAGGGGCAATGAGCAGTTCTTC
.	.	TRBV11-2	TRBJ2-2	CAPRGRRNTGELFF	TGTGCCCCGAGGGGGAGGAGAAACACCGGGGAGCTGTTTTTT
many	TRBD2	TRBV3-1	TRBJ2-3	CASSLAGKDTQYF	TGTGCCAGCAGCTTAGCGGGGAAAGATACGCAGTATTTT
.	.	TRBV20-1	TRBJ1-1	CSALKGPITNTEAFF	TGCAGTGCCCTTAAGGGACCGATCACGAACACTGAAGCTTTCTTT
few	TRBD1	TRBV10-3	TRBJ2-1	CAIWGQGRNEQFF	TGTGCCATCTGGGGACAGGGGAGGAATGAGCAGTTCTTC
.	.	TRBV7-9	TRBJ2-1	CASSLGEADYNEQFF	TGTGCCAGCAGCTTAGGAGAAGCGGATTACAATGAGCAGTTCTTC
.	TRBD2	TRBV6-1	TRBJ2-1	CASTGTSGSGRSYNEQFF	TGTGCCAGCACCGGGACTAGCGGGAGTGGAAGGTCCTACAATGAGCAGTTCTTC
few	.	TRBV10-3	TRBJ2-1	CASTRDTISYNEQFF	TGTGCCAGCACCCGGGACACCATATCCTACAATGAGCAGTTCTTC
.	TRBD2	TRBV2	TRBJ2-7	CASNVWTSGKGEQYF	TGTGCCAGCAACGTTTGGACTAGCGGGAAAGGCGAGCAGTACTTC
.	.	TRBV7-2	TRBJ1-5	CASSLGQNQPQHF	TGTGCCAGCAGCTTAGGGCAGAATCAGCCCCAGCATTTT
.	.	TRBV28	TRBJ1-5	CASSFARTGSHHQPQHF	TGTGCCAGCAGTTTCGCTCGGACGGGGAGTCATCATCAGCCCCAGCATTTT
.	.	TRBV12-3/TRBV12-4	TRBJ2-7	CASSLSQGNYEQYF	TGTGCCAGCAGTTTAAGCCAGGGAAACTACGAGCAGTACTTC
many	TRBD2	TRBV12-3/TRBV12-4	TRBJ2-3	CASRLGGGANTQYF	TGTGCCAGCCGGTTGGGCGGGGGGGCCAATACGCAGTATTTT
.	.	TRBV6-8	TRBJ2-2	CASSYVGPNTGELFF	TGTGCCAGCAGTTACGTGGGCCCGAACACCGGGGAGCTGTTTTTT